The next 17 T cell receptor beta chains were all read from a single sample in a study of spatial heterogeneity in lung cancer. MiXCR was run by TCRdb on the 5' RACE reads, yielding one entry per CDR3 protein. The sample records several thousand distinct CDR3 sequences, around 16% being singletons. This sample's time point: sample taken at primary tumor resection. The sequencing here drew on normal lung tissue next to the tumor, taken at surgery. These receptors originate from a male donor with early-stage non-small cell lung cancer.

J is TRBJ2-3 and V is TRBV19; TRBD2 matches 10 bases. The CDR3 sequence is 16 residues long. Germline V CDR1 and CDR2: LNHDA, SQIVND (reference sequence). The V segment lost 6 bases and the J segment 3 bases; nucleotides outside the gene matches: 9. The chain's CDR3 is CASRAFSGGRTDTQYF. For the CDR3, the DNA is TGTGCCAGTAGGGCGTTTAGCGGGGGGAGGACAGATACGCAGTATTTT.

This clonotype was seen ten or more times. The chain recombines TRBV28 with TRBJ2-3; D is perhaps TRBD2 (6 bases). The V gene's germline CDR1 is MDHEN and CDR2 SYDVKM. This CDR3 comprises 17 residues. Trimming removed 3 bases at V and 0 bases at J, with 16 bases between. The CDR3 is CASSLLLSGSSTDTQYF. DNA of the CDR3: TGTGCCAGCAGTTTGCTCCTTAGCGGCTCGAGCACAGATACGCAGTATTTT.

The rearrangement links TRBV28 to TRBJ2-1, with 14 bases identical to TRBD2. This CDR3 has 15 residues. Germline V lookup: CDR1 MDHEN, CDR2 SYDVKM. Trimming removed 7 bases from V and 6 bases from J; junction bases left unmatched: 5. CDR3 bases: TGTGCCAGCAAAGTGGGACTAGCGGGAGTCAATGAGCAGTTCTTC. It is translated as CASKVGLAGVNEQFF.

Details on this clonotype: A junction end diverges from the germline sequence, so it may reflect a read error. The rearrangement joins TRBV25-1 to TRBJ2-1, with unresolved D. Germline values: CDR1 MGHDK, CDR2 SYGVNS. The CDR3 length is 12 residues. CDR3 region: CASSVRYNEQIF. The CDR3 nucleotides read TGTGCCAGCAGTGTCCGGTACAATGAGCAGATCTTC.

This clonotype has a count of ten or more. V gene TRBV13 combines with J gene TRBJ1-2, with D perhaps TRBD1 (6 bases). V was cut by 4 bases and J by 4 bases, with 19 bases left in between. The CDR3 sequence is 16 residues long. The germline V gene encodes CDR1 PRHDT and CDR2 FYEKMQ (reference sequence). CDR3 region: CASSYGELQGLYGYTF. The DNA for the CDR3 is TGTGCCAGCAGCTACGGCGAACTACAGGGCCTCTATGGCTACACCTTC.

This clonotype is medium-sized (0.01 to 0.1%) within its sample. Written as DNA, the CDR3 is TGTGCCAGCAGCTTAGCGTTGGGAGGGGAAGCTTTCTTT. Protein product: CASSLALGGEAFF. This rearrangement joins TRBV7-2 to TRBJ1-1; D unclear. The germline gives CDR1 SGHTA, CDR2 FQGNSA. The CDR3 has 13 amino acids. Trimming pared 0 bases from V and 8 bases from J, leaving 10 bases between.

This clonotype was seen more than once but under ten times. The chain joins TRBV2 to TRBJ2-3; D gene ambiguous. Germline lookup yields CDR1 SNHLY and CDR2 FYNNEI. This CDR3 has 13 amino acids. The V end lost 7 bases, the J end lost 6 bases, and 14 bases lay between the germline ends. The CDR3 coding sequence is TGTGCCAGCATGGCCTCCGCGTGGGATACGCAGTATTTT. Translated: CASMASAWDTQYF.

This clonotype was recorded at least ten times. The chain combines TRBV30 with TRBJ2-1; D is possibly TRBD2 (5 bases). Germline CDR1 GTSNPN, CDR2 SVGIG (reference sequence). V lost 5 bases and J lost 4, with 6 bases in between. This CDR3 contains 11 residues. CDR3 protein: CAWGGYNEQFF. The CDR3 coding sequence is TGTGCCTGGGGCGGGTACAATGAGCAGTTCTTC. Full variable domain (missing parts from reference TRBV30 and TRBJ2-1): SQTIHQWPATLVQPVGSPLSLECTVEGTSNPNLYWYRQAAGRGLQLLFYSVGIGQISSEVPQNLSASRPQDRQFILSSKKLLLSDSGFYLCAWGGYNEQFFGPGTRLTVL.

The chain carries TRBV5-1 and TRBJ2-5; D unclear. The CDR3 sequence is 14 residues long. Germline V gives CDR1 SGHRS, CDR2 YFSETQ. V dropped 1 base and J dropped 1 base, with 8 bases sitting between them. CDR3 protein: CASSLSNTQETQYF. For the CDR3, the DNA is TGCGCCAGCAGCTTGTCGAACACCCAAGAGACCCAGTACTTC.

The chain is built from TRBV11-2 and TRBJ2-1, with 8 bases matching TRBD2. The CDR3 has 15 residues. Germline trimming cut 5 bases from V and 3 bases from J; bases unmatched to any gene: 6. The germline gives CDR1 SGHAT, CDR2 FQNNGV. The CDR3 sequence is CASSISGTNYNEQFF. CDR3 sequence (DNA): TGTGCCAGCAGCATTAGCGGGACGAACTACAATGAGCAGTTCTTC.

This clonotype was observed at least ten times. This chain joins TRBV12-3 or TRBV12-4 and TRBJ1-4; D might be TRBD1 (5 bases). CDR3 length: 14 residues. V shed 4 bases and J shed 5 bases, with 11 bases lying between them. The CDR3 is CASSYDRGNEKLFF. CDR3 nucleotides: TGTGCCAGCAGTTACGACAGAGGAAATGAAAAACTGTTTTTT.

This clonotype was seen many times. This chain's CDR3 is CSARDQGYQPQHF. The CDR3 coding sequence is TGCAGTGCTAGAGATCAAGGATACCAGCCCCAGCATTTT. The rearrangement links TRBV20-1 to TRBJ1-5; D is ambiguous. This CDR3 region has 13 residues. Germline lookup yields CDR1 DFQATT and CDR2 SNEGSKA (reference sequence). Trimming pared 0 bases from V and 7 bases from J, leaving 10 bases between.

This clonotype was counted many times. This sequence joins TRBV30 and TRBJ2-2, with D unresolved. Trimming pared 2 bases from V and 6 bases from J, leaving 13 bases between. Germline CDR1 reads GTSNPN; CDR2 reads SVGIG (reference sequence). The CDR3 length is 14 residues. CDR3 residues: CAWSSPTGAGELFF. The CDR3 DNA follows: TGTGCCTGGAGTTCCCCCACCGGAGCCGGGGAGCTGTTTTTT.

The chain links TRBV4-3 to TRBJ2-7; TRBD2 aligns across 8 bases. Germline assignment: CDR1 LGHNA and CDR2 YSLEER. V lost 5 bases, J lost 3 bases, and 3 bases stayed unmatched. This CDR3 spans 13 amino acids. The CDR3: CASSAGLVYEQYF. In DNA, the CDR3 is TGCGCCAGCAGCGCGGGACTAGTCTACGAGCAGTACTTC.

The rearrangement uses TRBV24-1 and TRBJ2-2; TRBD1 or TRBD2 may be the D gene (5 bases each). V dropped 7 bases and J dropped 4 bases, with 12 bases sitting between them. Germline V lookup: CDR1 KGHDR, CDR2 SFDVKD. This CDR3 is built from 14 residues. Here the CDR3 DNA reads TGTGCCACCAGAAGCGGTAGGGGCACCGGGGAGCTGTTTTTT. Residues: CATRSGRGTGELFF.

Many counts were recorded for this clonotype. J is TRBJ1-6 and V is TRBV14; weak D call: TRBD1 (5 bases). The CDR3 is made up of 16 amino acids. CDR1 and CDR2 (germline): SGHDN, FVKESK. V dropped 1 base and J dropped 5 bases, with 12 bases sitting between them. CDR3 nucleotides: TGTGCCAGCAGCCAAGCCCGGGGCAGGGATAATTCACCCCTCCACTTT. It translates to CASSQARGRDNSPLHF.

As regards this clonotype: A clone one base away is much larger, so this may be a read error. This sequence joins TRBV2 and TRBJ2-2, with TRBD2 matching 11 bases. V dropped 5 bases and J dropped 3; count of bases not matched to a gene: 5. Germline-derived CDR1 and CDR2 are SNHLY and FYNNEI. CDR3 length: 16 amino acids. CDR3 nucleotide sequence: TGTGCCAGCAGTATACTAGCGGGGGTGTACACCGGGGAGCTGTTTTTT. Protein: CASSILAGVYTGELFF.